This is a list of T cell receptor beta chains from one sample in a study of technical replicates of blood from several donors. The protocol was immunoSEQ multiplex PCR, while the TCRdb copy is restricted to in-frame clones and leaves out a portion. There are some 70,000 clones in the sample; roughly 89% occur only once, and around 0.34% lies in the top ten. Sequenced input: T cells isolated from PBMCs. The origin of the receptors is a human donor in good health. Each CDR3 is given with its conserved first and last residue. D genes are given only for firm matches. Where a row states a size, it is once, few, many or the class of an expanded clone; other rows omit it.

j_call | v_call | clone_size | d_call | cdr3_aa | cdr3_nt
TRBJ1-2 | TRBV27 | once | TRBD1 | CASSGTGVGYTF | TGTGCCAGCAGCGGGACAGGGGTAGGCTACACCTTC
TRBJ1-3 | TRBV4-3 | once | TRBD1 | CASSQGTGAGNTIYF | TGCGCCAGCAGCCAAGGGACAGGTGCTGGAAACACCATATATTTT
TRBJ1-5 | TRBV18 | - | - | CASSQGGGNQPQHF | TGTGCCAGCTCACAAGGGGGAGGCAATCAGCCCCAGCATTTT
TRBJ2-5 | TRBV6-5 | - | - | CASSQYGLGKTQYF | TGTGCCAGCTCCCAATACGGACTGGGGAAGACCCAGTACTTC
TRBJ1-5 | TRBV2 | once | - | CASRDIRGFQPQHF | TGTGCCAGCAGAGATATCAGGGGATTTCAGCCCCAGCATTTT
TRBJ1-3 | TRBV9 | - | - | CASSAVGNTIYF | TGTGCCAGCAGCGCAGTGGGAAACACCATATATTTT
TRBJ2-1 | TRBV5-4 | - | TRBD1 | CASSLDRGWDNEQFF | TGTGCCAGCAGCTTGGACAGGGGATGGGACAATGAGCAGTTCTTC
TRBJ2-7 | TRBV27 | - | - | CASTLRYGGLEQYF | TGTGCCAGCACCCTGAGGTACGGGGGGCTCGAGCAGTACTTC
TRBJ2-7 | TRBV5-4 | - | TRBD1 | CASSTGQANEQYF | TGTGCCAGCAGCACTGGACAGGCTAACGAGCAGTACTTC
TRBJ2-1 | TRBV6-4 | - | - | CASSEGLASYNEQFF | TGTGCCAGCAGTGAAGGTTTAGCCTCCTACAATGAGCAGTTCTTC
TRBJ2-5 | TRBV29-1 | - | TRBD1 | CSVNRGRETQYF | TGCAGCGTGAACAGGGGGCGGGAGACCCAGTACTTC
TRBJ2-3 | TRBV7-8 | - | - | CASSSLAAQRDTQYF | TGTGCCAGCAGCTCCTTAGCGGCGCAGAGGGATACGCAGTATTTT
TRBJ1-4 | TRBV7-9 | - | - | CASSTQVATNEKLFF | TGTGCCAGCAGCACACAGGTTGCAACTAATGAAAAACTGTTTTTT
TRBJ1-1 | TRBV19 | - | - | CASSRGNTEAFF | TGTGCCAGTAGTCGCGGGAACACTGAAGCTTTCTTT
TRBJ1-3 | TRBV27 | - | - | CASSLVPGNTIYF | TGTGCCAGCAGTTTAGTTCCGGGAAACACCATATATTTT
TRBJ2-3 | TRBV2 | - | - | CASSETRLADTQYF | TGTGCCAGCAGTGAAACTCGGCTAGCGGATACGCAGTATTTT
TRBJ2-3 | TRBV5-1 | - | - | CASSLGDSTDTQYF | TGCGCCAGCAGCTTGGGGGACTCCACAGATACGCAGTATTTT
TRBJ2-5 | TRBV7-3 | - | - | CASSSIRGETQYF | TGTGCCAGCAGCTCGATTCGCGGGGAGACCCAGTACTTC
TRBJ1-4 | TRBV7-6 | - | - | CASSSQIRGENEKLFF | TGTGCCAGCAGCTCCCAGATACGGGGGGAGAATGAAAAACTGTTTTTT
TRBJ2-7 | TRBV29-1 | - | - | CSVLSGQSLYEQYF | TGCAGCGTTCTTTCGGGTCAATCCCTCTACGAGCAGTACTTC
TRBJ2-2 | TRBV7-6 | - | - | CASSFTGLRGELFF | TGTGCCAGCAGCTTTACAGGGTTGCGCGGGGAGCTGTTTTTT
TRBJ2-7 | TRBV4-2 | - | - | CASSQGAGTYEQYF | TGTGCCAGCAGCCAGGGGGCAGGGACCTACGAGCAGTACTTC
TRBJ1-2 | TRBV25-1 | - | - | CASSEPGWSYGYTF | TGTGCCAGCAGTGAACCCGGATGGAGCTATGGCTACACCTTC
TRBJ2-1 | TRBV11-3 | - | - | CASSFGRGDEQFF | TGTGCCAGCAGCTTCGGGAGAGGGGATGAGCAGTTCTTC
TRBJ2-1 | TRBV11-2 | - | - | CASSLEGTYNEQFF | TGTGCCAGCAGCTTAGAGGGGACTTACAATGAGCAGTTCTTC
TRBJ2-5 | TRBV6-5 | - | - | CASMSPIAWGETQYF | TGTGCCAGCATGAGCCCCATAGCGTGGGGAGAGACCCAGTACTTC
TRBJ2-1 | TRBV7-9 | - | - | CASSLALGAHNEQFF | TGTGCCAGCAGCTTAGCGCTGGGGGCTCACAATGAGCAGTTCTTC
TRBJ2-2 | TRBV28 | - | - | CASSFFSGTGELFF | TGTGCCAGCAGTTTTTTTAGCGGCACCGGGGAGCTGTTTTTT
TRBJ1-2 | TRBV7-8 | - | TRBD1 | CASSLRDRVYGYTF | TGTGCCAGCAGCTTAAGAGACAGGGTCTATGGCTACACCTTC
TRBJ2-1 | TRBV19 | - | TRBD1 | CASSQLPGQTHNEQFF | TGTGCCAGTAGCCAACTTCCGGGACAGACTCACAATGAGCAGTTCTTC
TRBJ2-1 | TRBV4-2 | once | TRBD2 | CASSQDLAGGTYNEQFF | TGTGCCAGCAGCCAAGATCTGGCGGGAGGAACTTACAATGAGCAGTTCTTC
TRBJ1-5 | TRBV5-1 | - | TRBD1 | CASSWTGGRSNQPQHF | TGCGCCAGCAGCTGGACAGGGGGCAGAAGCAATCAGCCCCAGCATTTT
TRBJ2-7 | TRBV7-8 | - | - | CASSLTPGSSYEQYF | TGTGCCAGCAGCTTAACCCCCGGGAGCTCCTACGAGCAGTACTTC
TRBJ1-1 | TRBV28 | once | - | CASSSSGQLGTEAFF | TGTGCCAGCAGTTCTAGCGGACAGCTGGGCACTGAAGCTTTCTTT
TRBJ1-5 | TRBV6-4 | - | - | CASSETCQAQHF | TGTGCCAGCAGTGAGACCTGTCAGGCCCAGCATTTT
TRBJ1-3 | TRBV9 | - | - | CASSVNSGNTIYF | TGTGCCAGCAGCGTTAACTCTGGAAACACCATATATTTT
TRBJ2-5 | TRBV6-5 | - | TRBD2 | CASRELTSGKKTQYF | TGTGCCAGCAGGGAGCTGACTAGCGGCAAGAAGACCCAGTACTTC
TRBJ2-1 | TRBV15 | - | TRBD2 | CATSAGTSANEQFF | TGTGCCACCAGCGCCGGGACTAGCGCTAATGAGCAGTTCTTC
TRBJ2-1 | TRBV9 | - | - | CASSVGASELYNEQFF | TGTGCCAGCAGCGTAGGGGCTAGCGAACTCTACAATGAGCAGTTCTTC
TRBJ2-7 | TRBV19 | - | - | CASSIGGNSYEQYF | TGTGCCAGTAGTATAGGAGGGAATTCCTACGAGCAGTACTTC
TRBJ2-7 | TRBV4-1 | once | - | CASSQVLDTANEQYF | TGCGCCAGCAGCCAAGTTCTGGACACGGCCAACGAGCAGTACTTC
TRBJ1-4 | TRBV7-9 | - | - | CASRRESLGLRTEKLFF | TGTGCCAGCAGGAGAGAGAGCTTAGGACTTCGGACTGAAAAACTGTTTTTT
TRBJ1-2 | TRBV6-5 | - | - | CASSYAGNGYTF | TGTGCCAGCAGTTACGCGGGAAATGGCTACACCTTC
TRBJ1-2 | TRBV6-1 | - | - | CASSEGAAYGYTF | TGTGCCAGCAGTGAAGGGGCAGCCTATGGCTACACCTTC
TRBJ2-3 | TRBV10-1 | - | TRBD1 | CAKHDRGLTDTQYF | TGCGCCAAACACGACAGGGGGCTCACAGATACGCAGTATTTT
TRBJ2-7 | TRBV5-1 | - | TRBD2 | CASSLALITSATYEQYF | TGCGCCAGCAGCTTGGCCCTTATCACTAGCGCCACCTACGAGCAGTACTTC
TRBJ2-5 | TRBV13 | - | TRBD2 | CASSEGLARETQYF | TGTGCCAGCAGCGAGGGACTAGCGAGAGAGACCCAGTACTTC
TRBJ2-1 | TRBV7-2 | - | TRBD2 | CASSQTSGWQYEQFF | TGTGCCAGCAGCCAGACTAGCGGGTGGCAGTATGAGCAGTTCTTC
TRBJ1-2 | TRBV10-3 | - | TRBD1 | CATRSGGQGGYTF | TGTGCCACCAGGTCAGGGGGCCAGGGGGGCTACACCTTC
TRBJ2-1 | TRBV5-6 | - | TRBD1 | CASIKGQGARDEQFF | TGTGCCAGCATAAAGGGGCAGGGGGCAAGGGATGAGCAGTTCTTC
TRBJ2-3 | TRBV18 | once | - | CASSPQQDTQYF | TGTGCCAGCTCACCTCAACAAGATACGCAGTATTTT
TRBJ2-7 | TRBV19 | - | TRBD2 | CASSMFYSSGRAYEQYF | TGTGCCAGTAGTATGTTCTACTCTAGCGGGAGGGCCTACGAGCAGTACTTC
TRBJ1-5 | TRBV6-1 | - | TRBD1 | CASMKQGSQHF | TGTGCCAGCATGAAACAGGGGTCCCAGCATTTT
TRBJ1-2 | TRBV27 | - | - | CASSPGQNYGYTF | TGTGCCAGCAGCCCCGGACAGAACTATGGCTACACCTTC
TRBJ1-1 | TRBV7-8 | - | - | CASSKTSVNTEAFF | TGTGCCAGCAGCAAGACATCAGTGAACACTGAAGCTTTCTTT
TRBJ2-1 | TRBV5-8 | - | - | CASSIGRNEQFF | TGTGCCAGCAGCATAGGGAGGAATGAGCAGTTCTTC
TRBJ2-7 | TRBV29-1 | - | TRBD1 | CSVAGQASQPTYEQYF | TGCAGCGTGGCTGGACAGGCCTCCCAACCTACCTACGAGCAGTACTTC
TRBJ2-3 | TRBV7-3 | - | - | CASSLRINSVYPDTQYF | TGTGCCAGCAGCTTACGTATAAACAGTGTCTACCCAGATACGCAGTATTTT
TRBJ2-7 | TRBV7-6 | - | TRBD2 | CASSLAGREVSSEQYF | TGTGCCAGCAGCTTAGCGGGCCGGGAGGTTTCCTCCGAGCAGTACTTC
TRBJ2-1 | TRBV27 | - | TRBD2 | CASSSYLGLAGPPGQFF | TGTGCCAGCAGTTCCTACCTTGGACTAGCGGGCCCTCCGGGGCAGTTCTTC